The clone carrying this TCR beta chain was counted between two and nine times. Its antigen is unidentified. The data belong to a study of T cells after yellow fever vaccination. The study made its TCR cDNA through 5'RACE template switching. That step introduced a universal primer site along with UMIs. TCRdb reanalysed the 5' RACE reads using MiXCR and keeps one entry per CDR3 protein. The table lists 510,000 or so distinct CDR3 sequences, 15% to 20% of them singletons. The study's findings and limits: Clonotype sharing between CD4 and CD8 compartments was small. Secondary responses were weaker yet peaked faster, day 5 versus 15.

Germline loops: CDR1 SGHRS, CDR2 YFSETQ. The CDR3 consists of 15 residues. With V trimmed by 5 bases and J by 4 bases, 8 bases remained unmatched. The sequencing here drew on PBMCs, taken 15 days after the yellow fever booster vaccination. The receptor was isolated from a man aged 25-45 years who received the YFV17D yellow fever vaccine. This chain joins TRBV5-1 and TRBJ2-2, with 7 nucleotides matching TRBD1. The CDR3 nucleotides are TGCGCCAGCAGTCACCGACAGGGCGCCACCGGGGAGCTGTTTTTT. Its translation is CASSHRQGATGELFF.